This entry concerns a single T cell receptor (beta chain). Its antigen remains unknown. The sample belongs to a study of memory CD4+ T cells and cytomegalovirus serostatus. About the research overall: This sample comes from healthy Belgian adults, under 10 CMV seropositive, approximately 24 seronegative. Study conclusions and caveats: Suggested: most of the CMV-linked TCR signature lies in CD4+ memory cells. CD4+ memory repertoires contained about 40% of the roughly 150 reported CMV TCRbeta sequences.

The sort gate was single viable CD3+CD4+CD8-CD45RO+ cells for memory CD4+ T cells. The data were produced by immunoSEQ multiplex PCR, yet TCRdb's version contains in-frame clones alone and is incomplete. The data contain about 67,000 clones, more than 75% of them singletons. Germline values: CDR1 MGHRA, CDR2 YSYEKL. The V gene lost 1 base and the J gene lost 4 bases, with 20 bases spanning the gap. The length of the CDR3 is 18 residues. Sequencing used memory CD4+ T cells from blood. The chain carries TRBV4-1 and TRBJ1-5; unclear D gene. The TCR was taken from an adult in good health and CMV-seropositive. The CDR3 reads CASSQAPQALAENQPQHF. CDR3 coding DNA: TGCGCCAGCAGCCAAGCACCCCAGGCTCTAGCTGAAAATCAGCCCCAGCATTTT.